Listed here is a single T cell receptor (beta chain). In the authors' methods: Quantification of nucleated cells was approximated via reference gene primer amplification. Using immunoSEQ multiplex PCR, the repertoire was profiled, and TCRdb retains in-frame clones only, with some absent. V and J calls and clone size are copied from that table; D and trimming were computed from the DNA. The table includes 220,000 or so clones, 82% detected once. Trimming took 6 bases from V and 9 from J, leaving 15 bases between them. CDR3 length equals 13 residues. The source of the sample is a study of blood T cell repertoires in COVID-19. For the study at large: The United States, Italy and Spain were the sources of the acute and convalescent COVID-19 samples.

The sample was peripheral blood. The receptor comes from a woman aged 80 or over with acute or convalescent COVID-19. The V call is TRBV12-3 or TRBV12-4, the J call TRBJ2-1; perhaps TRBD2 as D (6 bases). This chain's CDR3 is CASSRLAVGEQFF. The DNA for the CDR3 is TGTGCCAGCAGCCGGTTAGCGGTTGGTGAGCAGTTCTTC.